The following is a T cell receptor beta chain sequence with its context. This clone was seen only a few times. The antigen it binds to is not known. One base away there is no much larger clone; base qualities are not given. The cohort comprised several hundred healthy bone marrow donors. Cohort members were all nominally healthy when sampled, although unrecorded immune exposures were likely present. The donor was CMV seronegative and belonged to the group of over 300 seronegative cohort members. A peripheral blood sample was provided by each donor, and peripheral blood mononuclear cells were used for TCR beta sequencing. The Qiagen DNeasy Blood Extraction Kit was used to extract genomic DNA from the blood cell samples. The record originates from a study of cytomegalovirus exposure and HLA in healthy donors (dated by TCRdb to 2017 to 2019). Concerning the study at large: In an earlier analysis of several hundred of the donors, approximately 260 Gb of sequence data and 90 million to 120 million unique TCR beta sequences from about 190 million T cells were reported. Among 300 to 500 genotyped donors of the cohort, an average of around 250,000 unique TCR beta nucleotide sequences was sequenced per donor, of which 15% to 20% were non-productive. Both class I and class II loci were covered by HLA typing, at four-digit resolution. The number of donors typed differed by locus, with about 629-630 for A, B, C, DRB1 and DQB1, around 560 for DQA1, approximately 570 for DPA1, and some 440 for DPB1. About 280 gigabases of sequencing data and around 90 million unique TCR sequences made up an early release that covered over 550 HLA-typed donors. The T cell repertoires of around 730 subjects were profiled by immunosequencing and related to cytomegalovirus serostatus. The genetic ancestry cluster associated with self-reported Caucasian donors included approximately 85% of the 398 genotyped donors. Because of strong linkage in the cohort, roughly five DR-DQ haplotypes were treated as single units for association and clustering. The aim of the study was to test whether cataloging public T cell receptors could identify signatures of past pathogen exposure. All discovery cohort repertoires had been generated using a single sequencing platform. Donor age, sex, ethnicity and CMV serostatus were collected together with the repertoire data. In addition to the first cohort of around 670 subjects, a separate validation cohort of 130 or so different subjects was used. In an earlier analysis of 500 to 650 of the donors, high-throughput TCR beta sequencing was used to judge whether each TCR beta V gene segment behaved as functional or pseudogenic. A later genetic analysis used genome-wide SNP genotypes for about 60% of the roughly 670 donors, treating that subset as a discovery cohort. In the later analysis, no new phenotypic data were used to find candidate immune exposures; instead, reliance was placed on TCR beta sequences and their occurrence across donors. A later analysis re-examined previously published TCR beta repertoires from more than 650 donors and added high-resolution HLA genotyping to investigate patterns of TCR occurrence. The study combined high-throughput TCR immunosequencing, statistical association of individual TCRs with disease status, and machine learning to predict cytomegalovirus infection status. Points the paper makes about the study in general: The presence/absence analyses assumed that sequencing depth was roughly uniform across donors, and that assumption may not be true. An earlier analysis of approximately 540 of the donors showed that most TCR beta V segments appeared in productive rearrangements either about 90% or about 30% of the time, which broadly matched IMGT annotations. The classifier was reported to diagnose cytomegalovirus status with high specificity and sensitivity in both the original and validation cohorts. The study gave a list of 150 to 200 TCR beta chains associated with cytomegalovirus. In a later analysis, several top co-occurrence clusters were reported to appear linked to parvovirus B19, influenza, CMV and Epstein-Barr virus. Most CMV-associated TCR beta chains appeared to be HLA-restricted in a later analysis, and the HLA associations seemed to be driven largely by CMV exposure. Correlated functional status among segregating V segments might reflect linkage disequilibrium, but an unknown experimental factor could not be ruled out. Because some donors lacked HLA typing at each locus, the association tests relied only on the typed subset. While some public TCRs were present in many individuals, most TCR sequences turned up only very rarely across donors. A later genetic analysis associated a missense DCLRE1C variant with V-gene and J-gene trimming of TCR beta chains, and an independent cohort replicated the association. Because counts were too low, under 20 rarely observed V segments, including chromosome 9 orphons, were left out of the earlier analysis of a few hundred of the donors. According to a later analysis, TCR association rates differed among HLA loci, with DRB1 alleles showing the most associated TCRs and HLA-C alleles showing the fewest. A further reported finding was that TCR beta sequences accurately predicted the HLA-A and HLA-B alleles for most subjects in the first cohort. The cohort was sequenced for TCR beta chains only, and without alpha or paired-chain data the features that could be detected were limited. The authors suggested that the approach could potentially be extended to other disease states and immunological phenotypes. Compared with equally common non-associated chains, HLA-associated TCR beta chains in a later analysis were more clonally expanded and had lower generation probabilities. Compared with the roughly 710-donor mean, donors in an Asian-associated ancestry cluster had fewer N-insertions in productive TCRs, according to a later genetic analysis. A group of highly shared sequence variants was considered likely to be a technical artifact of the sequencing pipeline. In vitro tests confirmed that a few of the cytomegalovirus-associated TCR beta chains recognize cytomegalovirus antigens. Some IMGT-functional V segments, including TRBV6-2 and TRBV6-3, could not be distinguished by the 87-base-pair reads and were therefore excluded. Assigning TCR associations to individual alleles was difficult when HLA alleles, especially DR and DQ, strongly co-occurred. For the cohort, immune exposure information was limited to CMV serostatus. In a later analysis, 16,951 TCR beta sequences were associated with specific HLA alleles at a false discovery rate of 0.05.

Receptor libraries were prepared by the immunoSEQ multiplex PCR assay. For the multiplex PCR, a mixture combining 60 forward primers for TCR Vbeta segments and 13 reverse primers for TCR Jbeta segments was used. The CDR3 region of rearranged TCR beta genes was amplified from genomic DNA with a multiplex PCR assay. Amplified TCR beta libraries were sequenced as 87-base-pair reads on the Illumina HiSeq System. On the study's bioinformatics: In a later analysis, some 80 million unique TCR beta chains were counted across the approximately 670 repertoires, and roughly 10 million of these chains were shared by at least two donors. To remove PCR and sequencing errors, raw reads were error-corrected and collapsed into unique sequences using a nearest-neighbor algorithm that merged closely related sequences. V, D and J gene segments were assigned by aligning CDR3 sequences to IMGT reference sequences. For a sequence to be retained, a match of at least six nucleotides to both a V gene segment and a J gene segment was required. Rearrangements were classified as productive when the CDR3 lacked stop codons and remained in frame with V and J, and all other rearrangements were classified as non-productive. Following IMGT convention, CDR3 was defined as the stretch from the second conserved V-encoded cysteine up to the conserved J-encoded phenylalanine. The earlier analysis of roughly 590 of the donors excluded any sequence lacking an unambiguous match to a single V gene segment. An earlier analysis of approximately 590 of the donors called V segments functional above 56.7% productive rearrangements and segregating when the between-donor standard deviation exceeded 5%. A statistical classification framework was developed to diagnose cytomegalovirus status using the catalog of TCR beta chain sequences. V and J gene assignment, in a later analysis, came from comparing TCR nucleotide sequences with IMGT/GENE-DB human TR gene sequences. Using the TCRdist pipeline, a later analysis assigned CDR3 sequences along with most-parsimonious VDJ recombination scenarios. In a later analysis, each TCR beta chain was defined by its CDR3 amino acid sequence together with its V-gene family, and reads lacking a unique V-gene family were excluded. As a way to deal with suspected cross-contamination and a sequencing artifact, a later analysis dropped 592 nucleotide sequences that were highly shared and had low generation probability. In a later analysis, a clonal expansion index was calculated for each public chain from normalized within-repertoire ranks of inferred template counts. A later analysis computed generation probabilities with a VDJ recombination model fitted to out-of-frame rearrangements, and checked the results against IGoR. A later analysis scored TCR-TCR, TCR-HLA and TCR-CMV co-occurrence with hypergeometric tests, applying a repertoire-size bias correction to TCR pairs. To estimate false discovery rates, a later analysis permuted the HLA or CMV assignments 20 times. A later analysis grouped co-occurring TCRs with DBSCAN, adding TCRdist sequence similarity when clustering within HLA-allele-positive subsets. For co-occurrence clustering, repertoires with fewer than 30,000 or more than 120,000 public chains were excluded, along with about five repertoires with anomalous nucleotide sharing. TCRdb provides this immuneACCESS table in a form limited to in-frame rearrangements. Some clones are lacking; in checked studies, under half of them reflect an unresolved V gene, and why the rest are absent is not known. The V and J calls and clone size are taken from that table; D and trimming were inferred from the DNA. Counted in this sample were fewer than 200,000 clones; roughly 87% of them appeared once. The ten largest clones take up around 0.98% of the sample.

Trimming at the junction amounts to 8 bases on V and 15 bases on J, and the germline ends lie 14 bases apart. Measured from the cysteine to the phenylalanine, the CDR3 is 11 residues long. Here the CDR3 DNA is all that survives: 33 bases in frame from base 1. Via the germline V gene, CDR1 is SNHLY and CDR2 FYNNEI. This sequence was found in a boy between 2 and 10 years old in good health and CMV-seronegative. The sequenced sample was PBMCs. Recombination linked TRBV2 to TRBJ2-6; no D gene is confidently identified. This receptor carries the CDR3 CASGTSGALTF. In nucleotides, the sequence is TGTGCCAGCGGTACATCAGGCGCCCTGACTTTC.